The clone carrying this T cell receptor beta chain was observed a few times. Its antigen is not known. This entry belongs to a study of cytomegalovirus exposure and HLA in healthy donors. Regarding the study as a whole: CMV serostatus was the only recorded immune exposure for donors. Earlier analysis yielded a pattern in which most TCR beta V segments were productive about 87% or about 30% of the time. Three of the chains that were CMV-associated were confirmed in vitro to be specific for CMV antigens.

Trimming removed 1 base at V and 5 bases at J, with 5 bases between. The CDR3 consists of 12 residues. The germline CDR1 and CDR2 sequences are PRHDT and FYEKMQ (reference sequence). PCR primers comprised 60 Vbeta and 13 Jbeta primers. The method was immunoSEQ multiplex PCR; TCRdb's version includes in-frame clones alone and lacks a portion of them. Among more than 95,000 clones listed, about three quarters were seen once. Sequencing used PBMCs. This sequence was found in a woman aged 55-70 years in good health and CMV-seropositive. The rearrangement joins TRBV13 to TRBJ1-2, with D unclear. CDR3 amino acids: CASSLASYGYTF. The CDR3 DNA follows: TGTGCCAGCAGCTTAGCCTCGTATGGCTACACCTTC.